The clone carrying this T cell receptor beta chain was counted a single time. The antigen is undetermined. Unique-molecular-identifier-tagged TCR beta cDNA libraries were used. TCRdb ran MiXCR on the PCR reads and lists one entry per CDR3 protein. The sample gives approximately 660,000 distinct CDR3 sequences, around 60% of which show up once; approximately 10% is in the top ten. The data are from a study of post-analysis software for immune sequencing data. Study-wide results and caveats: Relative to controls, patients had a few TRBV segments at higher frequency, with TRBV5-6, TRBV5-1 and TRBV20-1 among these.

V was pared by 1 base and J by 5 bases, with 11 bases of the junction left unmatched. The CDR3 has 17 residues. Per germline, CDR1 SGHVS and CDR2 FNYEAQ. The chain employs TRBV7-6 and TRBJ2-3; the match to TRBD2 covers 8 bases. This TCR came from a girl aged 2 to 9 with multiple sclerosis. The sequenced sample was blood. CDR3 residues: CASSLEIPGGPGDTQYF. The CDR3 DNA reads as TGTGCCAGCAGCTTAGAAATTCCGGGAGGGCCAGGAGATACGCAGTATTTT.